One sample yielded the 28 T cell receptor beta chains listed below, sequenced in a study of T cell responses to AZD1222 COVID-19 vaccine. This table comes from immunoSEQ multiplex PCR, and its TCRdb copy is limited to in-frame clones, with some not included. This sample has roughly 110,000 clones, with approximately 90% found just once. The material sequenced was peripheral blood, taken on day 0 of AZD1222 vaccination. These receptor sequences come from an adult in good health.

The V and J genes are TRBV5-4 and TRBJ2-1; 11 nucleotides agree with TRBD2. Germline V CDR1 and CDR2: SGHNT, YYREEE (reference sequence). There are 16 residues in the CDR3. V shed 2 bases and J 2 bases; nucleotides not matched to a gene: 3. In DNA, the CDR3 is TGTGCCAGCAGCTTTGGGACTAGCGGAACCTACAATGAGCAGTTCTTC. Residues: CASSFGTSGTYNEQFF.

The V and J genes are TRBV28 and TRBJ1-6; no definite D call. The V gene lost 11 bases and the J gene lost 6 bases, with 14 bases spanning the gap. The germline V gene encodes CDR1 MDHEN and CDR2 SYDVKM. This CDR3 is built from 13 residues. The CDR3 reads CASLGEGNSPLHF. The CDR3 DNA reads TGTGCCTCCCTCGGGGAAGGTAATTCACCCCTCCACTTT. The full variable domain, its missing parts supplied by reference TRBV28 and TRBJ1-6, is DVKVTQSSRYLVKRTGEKVFLECVQDMDHENMFWYRQDPGLGLRLIYFSYDVKMKEKGDIPEGYSVSREKKERFSLILESASTNQTSMYLCASLGEGNSPLHFGNGTRLTVT.

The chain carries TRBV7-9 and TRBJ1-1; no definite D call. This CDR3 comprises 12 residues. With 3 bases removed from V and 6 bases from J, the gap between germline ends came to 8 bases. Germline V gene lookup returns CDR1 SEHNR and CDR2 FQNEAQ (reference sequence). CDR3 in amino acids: CASSFGPAEAFF. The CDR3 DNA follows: TGTGCCAGCAGCTTCGGGCCAGCTGAAGCTTTCTTT.

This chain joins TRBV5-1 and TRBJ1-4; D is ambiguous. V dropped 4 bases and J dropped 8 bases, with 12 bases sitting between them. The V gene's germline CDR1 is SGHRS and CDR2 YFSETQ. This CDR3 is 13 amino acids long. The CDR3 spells CASSPNEREKLFF. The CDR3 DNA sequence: TGCGCCAGCAGCCCTAATGAGAGGGAAAAACTGTTTTTT.

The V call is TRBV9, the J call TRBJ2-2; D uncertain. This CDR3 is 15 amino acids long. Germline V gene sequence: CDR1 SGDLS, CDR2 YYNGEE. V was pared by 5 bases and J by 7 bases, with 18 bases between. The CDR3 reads CASSLHRVGNGELFF. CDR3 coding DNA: TGTGCCAGCAGTCTACATAGAGTTGGGAACGGGGAGCTGTTTTTT.

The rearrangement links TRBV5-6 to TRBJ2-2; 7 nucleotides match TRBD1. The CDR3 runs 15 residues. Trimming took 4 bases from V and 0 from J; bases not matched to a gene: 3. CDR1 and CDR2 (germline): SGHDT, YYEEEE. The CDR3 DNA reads TGTGCCAGCAGCCCCGACAGGGCGAACACCGGGGAGCTGTTTTTT. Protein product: CASSPDRANTGELFF. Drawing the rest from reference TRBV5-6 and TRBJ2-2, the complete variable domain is DAGVTQSPTHLIKTRGQQVTLRCSPKSGHDTVSWYQQALGQGPQFIFQYYEEEERQRGNFPDRFSGHQFPNYSSELNVNALLLGDSALYLCASSPDRANTGELFFGEGSRLTVL.

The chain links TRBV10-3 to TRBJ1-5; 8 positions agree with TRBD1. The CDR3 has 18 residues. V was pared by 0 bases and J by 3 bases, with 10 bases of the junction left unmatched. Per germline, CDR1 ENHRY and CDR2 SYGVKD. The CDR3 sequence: CAISESRGTGRLNQPQHF. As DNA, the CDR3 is TGTGCCATCAGTGAGTCAAGGGGGACAGGTAGACTCAATCAGCCCCAGCATTTT.

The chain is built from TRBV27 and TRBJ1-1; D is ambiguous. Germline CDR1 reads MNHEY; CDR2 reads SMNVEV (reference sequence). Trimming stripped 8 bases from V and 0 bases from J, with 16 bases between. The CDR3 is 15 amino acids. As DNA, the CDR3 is TGTGCCAGCCGGCGGGTTGGGAGGATGAACACTGAAGCTTTCTTT. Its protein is CASRRVGRMNTEAFF.

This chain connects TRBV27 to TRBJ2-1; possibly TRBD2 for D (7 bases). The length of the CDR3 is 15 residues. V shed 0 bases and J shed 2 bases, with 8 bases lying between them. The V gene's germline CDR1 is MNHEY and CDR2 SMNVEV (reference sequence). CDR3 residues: CASSLSGGPYNEQFF. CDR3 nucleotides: TGTGCCAGCAGTTTATCGGGGGGGCCCTACAATGAGCAGTTCTTC.

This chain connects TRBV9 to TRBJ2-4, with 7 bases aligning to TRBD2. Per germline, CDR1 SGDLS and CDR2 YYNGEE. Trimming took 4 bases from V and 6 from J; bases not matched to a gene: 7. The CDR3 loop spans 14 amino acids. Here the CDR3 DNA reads TGTGCCAGCAGCCCCCCGGCTAGCGGAAACATTCAGTACTTC. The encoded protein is CASSPPASGNIQYF. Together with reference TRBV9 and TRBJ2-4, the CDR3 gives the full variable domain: DSGVTQTPKHLITATGQRVTLRCSPRSGDLSVYWYQQSLDQGLQFLIQYYNGEERAKGNILERFSAQQFPDLHSELNLSSLELGDSALYFCASSPPASGNIQYFGAGTRLSVL.

CDR3 coding DNA: TGTGCCAGCAGCCCCCGGGACTCAACACCACAGGAGCTGTTTTTT. This gives the protein CASSPRDSTPQELFF. The chain is built from TRBV9 and TRBJ2-2; a weak D match, TRBD2 (6 bases). V lost 4 bases, J lost 10 bases, and 20 bases lay in between. CDR1 is SGDLS and CDR2 is YYNGEE in the germline V gene. This CDR3 contains 15 residues.

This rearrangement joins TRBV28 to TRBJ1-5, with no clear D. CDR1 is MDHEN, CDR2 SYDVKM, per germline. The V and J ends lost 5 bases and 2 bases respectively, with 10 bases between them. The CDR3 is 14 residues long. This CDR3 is CASSPRAGNQPQHF. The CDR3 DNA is TGTGCCAGCAGTCCCCGGGCAGGCAATCAGCCCCAGCATTTT.

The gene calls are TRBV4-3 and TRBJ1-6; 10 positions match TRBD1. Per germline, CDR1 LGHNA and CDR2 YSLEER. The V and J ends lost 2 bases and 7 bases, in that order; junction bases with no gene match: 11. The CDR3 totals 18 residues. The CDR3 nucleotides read TGCGCCAGCAGCCAAAGCGGACAGGGGGGAAATGTCAATTCACCCCTCCACTTT. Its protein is CASSQSGQGGNVNSPLHF.

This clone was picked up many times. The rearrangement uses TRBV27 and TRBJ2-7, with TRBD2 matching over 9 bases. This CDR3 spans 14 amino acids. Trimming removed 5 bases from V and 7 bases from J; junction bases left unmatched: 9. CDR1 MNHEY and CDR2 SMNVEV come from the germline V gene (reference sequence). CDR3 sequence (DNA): TGTGCCAGCAGTGGTAGCGGGAGTACGGGGGAGCAGTACTTC. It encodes CASSGSGSTGEQYF.

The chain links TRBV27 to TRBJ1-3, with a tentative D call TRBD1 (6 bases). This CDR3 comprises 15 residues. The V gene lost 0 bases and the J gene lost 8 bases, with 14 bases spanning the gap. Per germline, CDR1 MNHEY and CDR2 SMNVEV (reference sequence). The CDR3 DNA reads TGTGCCAGCAGTTTATCGTTTCAGGGGAGGGACACCATATATTTT. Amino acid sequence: CASSLSFQGRDTIYF.

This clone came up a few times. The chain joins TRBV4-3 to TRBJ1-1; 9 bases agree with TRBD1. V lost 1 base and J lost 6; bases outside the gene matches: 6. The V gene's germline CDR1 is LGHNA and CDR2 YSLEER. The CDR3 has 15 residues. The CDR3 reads CASSQGTGVYPEAFF. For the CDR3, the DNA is TGCGCCAGCAGCCAAGGGACAGGGGTTTATCCTGAAGCTTTCTTT.

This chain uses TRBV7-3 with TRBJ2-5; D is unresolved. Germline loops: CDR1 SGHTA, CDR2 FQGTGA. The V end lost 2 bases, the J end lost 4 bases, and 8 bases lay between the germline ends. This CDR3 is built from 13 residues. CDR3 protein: CASSLRLGETQYF. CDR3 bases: TGTGCCAGCAGCTTACGTTTGGGAGAGACCCAGTACTTC.

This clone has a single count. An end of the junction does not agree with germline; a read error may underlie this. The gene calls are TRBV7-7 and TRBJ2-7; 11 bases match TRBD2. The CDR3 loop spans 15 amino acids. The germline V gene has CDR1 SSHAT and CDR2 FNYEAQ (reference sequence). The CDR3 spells CASSLTSGSSYEQYF. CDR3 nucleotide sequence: TGTGCTAGCAGTTTAACTAGCGGGAGCTCCTACGAGCAGTACTTC.

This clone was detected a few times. The CDR3 bases are TGTGCCAGCTCACCACTAGCGGGAGCTAGAAAAGAGACCCAGTACTTC. Translation: CASSPLAGARKETQYF. The rearrangement joins TRBV18 to TRBJ2-5; TRBD2 matches at 9 bases. The trim removed 1 base at V and 3 bases at J, leaving 6 bases unmatched. The germline CDR1 and CDR2 sequences are KGHSH and LQKENI. The length of the CDR3 is 16 residues.

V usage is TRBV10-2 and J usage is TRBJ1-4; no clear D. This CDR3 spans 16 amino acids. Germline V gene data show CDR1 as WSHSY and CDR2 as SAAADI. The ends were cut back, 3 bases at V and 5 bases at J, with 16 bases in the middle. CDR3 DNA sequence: TGCGCCAGCAGTGAAGATTTCGGGTTCTTCAATGAAAAACTGTTTTTT. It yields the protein CASSEDFGFFNEKLFF.

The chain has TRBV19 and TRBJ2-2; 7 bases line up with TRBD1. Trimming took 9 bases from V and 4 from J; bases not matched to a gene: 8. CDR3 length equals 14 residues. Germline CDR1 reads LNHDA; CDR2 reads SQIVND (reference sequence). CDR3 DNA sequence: TGTGCCAGCCGCCGGGACAGTCGCACCGGGGAGCTGTTTTTT. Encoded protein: CASRRDSRTGELFF.

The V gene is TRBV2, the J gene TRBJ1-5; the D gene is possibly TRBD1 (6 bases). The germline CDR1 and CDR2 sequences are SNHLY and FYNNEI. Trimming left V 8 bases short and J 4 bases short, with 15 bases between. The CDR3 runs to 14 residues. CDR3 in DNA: TGTGCCAGCCAAGAGTTAGGGGGGAATCAGCCCCAGCATTTT. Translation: CASQELGGNQPQHF.

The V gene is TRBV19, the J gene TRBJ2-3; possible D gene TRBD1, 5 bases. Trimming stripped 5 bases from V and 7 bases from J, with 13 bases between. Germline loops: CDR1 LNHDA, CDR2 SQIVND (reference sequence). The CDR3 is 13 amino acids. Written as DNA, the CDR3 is TGTGCCAGTAGTGAGATCCAGGGCAATACGCAGTATTTT. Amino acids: CASSEIQGNTQYF.

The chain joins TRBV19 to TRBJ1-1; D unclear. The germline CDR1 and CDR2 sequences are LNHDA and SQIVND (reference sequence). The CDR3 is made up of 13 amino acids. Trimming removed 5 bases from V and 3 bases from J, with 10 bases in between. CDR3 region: CASSSLTHTEAFF. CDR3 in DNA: TGTGCCAGTAGTTCTCTGACCCACACTGAAGCTTTCTTT.

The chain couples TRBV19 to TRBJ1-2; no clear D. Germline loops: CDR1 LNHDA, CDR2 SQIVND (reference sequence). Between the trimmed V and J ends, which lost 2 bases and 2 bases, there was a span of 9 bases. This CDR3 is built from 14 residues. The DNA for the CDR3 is TGTGCCAGTAGTATAACCTGGGAGAACTATGGCTACACCTTC. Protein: CASSITWENYGYTF.

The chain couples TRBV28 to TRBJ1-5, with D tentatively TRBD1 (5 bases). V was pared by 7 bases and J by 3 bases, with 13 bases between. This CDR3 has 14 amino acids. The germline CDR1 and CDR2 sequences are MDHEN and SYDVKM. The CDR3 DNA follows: TGTGCCAGCAATCCAGGGTTTATCAATCAGCCCCAGCATTTT. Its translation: CASNPGFINQPQHF.

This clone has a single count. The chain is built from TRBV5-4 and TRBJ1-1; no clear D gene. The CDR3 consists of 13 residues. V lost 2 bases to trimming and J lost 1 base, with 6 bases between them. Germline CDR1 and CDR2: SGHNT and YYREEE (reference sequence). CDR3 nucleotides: TGTGCCAGCAGCTTATTCGAGAACACTGAAGCTTTCTTT. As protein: CASSLFENTEAFF.

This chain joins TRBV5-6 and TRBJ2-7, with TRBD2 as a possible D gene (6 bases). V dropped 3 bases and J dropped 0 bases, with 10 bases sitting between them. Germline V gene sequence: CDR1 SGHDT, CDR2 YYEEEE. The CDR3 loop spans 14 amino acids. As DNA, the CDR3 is TGTGCCAGCAGCTATATTAGCGGCTCCTACGAGCAGTACTTC. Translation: CASSYISGSYEQYF. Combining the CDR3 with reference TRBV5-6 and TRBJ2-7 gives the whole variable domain DAGVTQSPTHLIKTRGQQVTLRCSPKSGHDTVSWYQQALGQGPQFIFQYYEEEERQRGNFPDRFSGHQFPNYSSELNVNALLLGDSALYLCASSYISGSYEQYFGPGTRLTVT.